This entry describes one T cell receptor (beta chain). Its antigen remains unknown. The authors reverse transcribed all of the isolated RNA, so sequencing captured expressed TCRB transcripts. Produced via immunoSEQ multiplex PCR; TCRdb's table is partial and in-frame only. The sample has 100,000 to 150,000 clones; less than 20% are singletons. The authors sorted CD4+ naive, central memory, regulatory and stem cell-like memory cells via CD45RO/CCR7/CD25/CD127/CD95/CD27. The data stem from a study of beta chain features in type 1 diabetes. Notes on the study in general: Among all four CD4+ subsets, Type 1 diabetes patients had TCRB CDR3s that were moderately but significantly shorter.

Material: central memory CD4+ T cells from blood. The clonotype was recovered from a man in his thirties or forties with type 1 diabetes.

CDR3 region: CASSEYEGSYGYTF. In DNA, the CDR3 is TGTGCCAGCAGCGAGTACGAGGGCTCCTATGGCTACACCTTC. The rearrangement joins TRBV9 to TRBJ1-2; D uncertain. Looked up from germline, CDR1 is SGDLS and CDR2 is YYNGEE. The CDR3 has 14 amino acids. The V and J ends lost 3 bases and 4 bases respectively, with 13 bases between them.